This T cell receptor (beta chain) was identified in a study of T cells after yellow fever vaccination. V lost 7 bases to trimming and J lost 8 bases, with 21 bases between them. This CDR3 is built from 15 residues. Germline-derived CDR1 and CDR2 are MGHDK and SYGVNS. This clonotype was detected a few times. Its antigen is as yet unknown. UMIs were added to TCR cDNA along with a universal primer site when it was made by 5'RACE template switching. MiXCR, run by TCRdb on the 5' RACE reads, gives a single entry per CDR3 protein. This table holds 300,000 to 450,000 distinct CDR3 sequences, more than 5.5% found once. Overall study results and limits: Some clonotypes were seen in both the CD4 and the CD8 compartments. These made up a small share and likely arose from convergent recombination. Any FACS-sorted repertoire could hold abundant clonotypes that contaminate it from the bulk population. Subsequent booster samples again held most clones from primary vaccination (96% CD4, about 85% CD8).

Sequencing used PBMCs, obtained 5 days after the yellow fever booster vaccination. The chain uses TRBV25-1 and TRBJ2-4, with D perhaps TRBD2 (5 bases). This sequence originates from a man younger than 40 who received the YFV17D yellow fever vaccine. In DNA, the CDR3 is TGTGCCAGCATCAAGCTCCGCGACCGGCGGGACATTCAGTACTTC. This codes for CASIKLRDRRDIQYF. The whole variable domain, filled in from reference TRBV25-1 and TRBJ2-4, reads EADIYQTPRYLVIGTGKKITLECSQTMGHDKMYWYQQDPGMELHLIHYSYGVNSTEKGDLSSESTVSRIRTEHFPLTLESARPSHTSQYLCASIKLRDRRDIQYFGAGTRLSVL.